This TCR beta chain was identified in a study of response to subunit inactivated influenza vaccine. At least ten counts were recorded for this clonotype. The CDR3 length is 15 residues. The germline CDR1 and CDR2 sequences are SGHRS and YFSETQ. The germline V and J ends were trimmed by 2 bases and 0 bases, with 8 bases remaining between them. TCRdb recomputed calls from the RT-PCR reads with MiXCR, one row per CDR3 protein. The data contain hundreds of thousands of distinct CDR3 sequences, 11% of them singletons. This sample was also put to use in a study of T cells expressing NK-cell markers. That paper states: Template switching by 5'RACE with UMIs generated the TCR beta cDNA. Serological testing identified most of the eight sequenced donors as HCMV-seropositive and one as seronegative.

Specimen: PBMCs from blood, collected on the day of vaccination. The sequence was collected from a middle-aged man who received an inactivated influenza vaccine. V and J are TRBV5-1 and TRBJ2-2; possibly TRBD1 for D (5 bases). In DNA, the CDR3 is TGCGCCAGCAGCTTTTCAGGGACGAACACCGGGGAGCTGTTTTTT. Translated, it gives CASSFSGTNTGELFF.